This record concerns one T cell receptor beta chain sequence. The antigen is unknown. The data are from a study of human T cells and chemical hapten exposure. Broader study findings: There was no change with DPC sensitization in TCRs above 1 in 1000 frequency. Counts of expanded TCRs (at PT1) showed a positive correlation with patch test score.

Germline CDR1 is PRHDT and CDR2 is FYEKMQ (reference sequence). Unmatched junction bases numbered 3, after V lost 2 bases and J lost 0 bases. The CDR3 length is 17 residues. Time point indicated: patch test 3, about 24 weeks after DPC sensitization. Noted treatment: therapeutic diphenylcyclopropenone sensitization with weekly scalp DPC. TCRdb re-derived calls from the RACE reads in MiXCR, one entry per CDR3 protein. The repertoire holds about 110,000 distinct CDR3 sequences, with about 34% as singletons. This chain connects TRBV13 to TRBJ2-6, with 8 bases that match TRBD1. The receptor comes from a man aged 35-49 years with alopecia areata. Some clones in this sample may be carry-over from other donors' samples. This specimen consisted of whole blood, obtained in connection with sensitization to the hapten diphenylcyclopropenone (DPC). CDR3 protein: CASSLTTGGSGANVLTF. CDR3 nucleotide sequence: TGTGCCAGCAGCTTAACCACAGGGGGCTCTGGGGCCAACGTCCTGACTTTC.